This paragraph covers one TCR beta chain sequence. As yet, its antigen is unknown. Germline V CDR1 and CDR2: SGDLS, YYNGEE. CDR3 length: 14 residues. Trimming pared 3 bases from V and 8 bases from J, leaving 17 bases between. The sample comes from a study of T cells after yellow fever vaccination. Across the whole study: Preparation used SMART-Seq v4 Ultra Low Input for the low-cell-number fractions.

Findings and limits, study-wide: Re-detected after boosting: most primary clones, 96% of CD4 and roughly 88% of CD8. From the bulk population, abundant clonotypes could contaminate and appear within FACS-sorted repertoires.

TCRdb ran MiXCR on the 5' RACE reads and lists one entry per CDR3 protein. The sample lists 350,000 or so distinct CDR3 sequences, 7% to 10% occurring once. The specimen was PBMCs, collected 45 days after the first yellow fever vaccination. The V and J genes are TRBV9 and TRBJ1-2; D is unresolved. This receptor was taken from a man between 18 and 35 years old who received the YFV17D yellow fever vaccine. In DNA, the CDR3 is TGTGCCAGCAGCGACCAACCGACACGAGGAGGCTACACCTTC. It translates to CASSDQPTRGGYTF.